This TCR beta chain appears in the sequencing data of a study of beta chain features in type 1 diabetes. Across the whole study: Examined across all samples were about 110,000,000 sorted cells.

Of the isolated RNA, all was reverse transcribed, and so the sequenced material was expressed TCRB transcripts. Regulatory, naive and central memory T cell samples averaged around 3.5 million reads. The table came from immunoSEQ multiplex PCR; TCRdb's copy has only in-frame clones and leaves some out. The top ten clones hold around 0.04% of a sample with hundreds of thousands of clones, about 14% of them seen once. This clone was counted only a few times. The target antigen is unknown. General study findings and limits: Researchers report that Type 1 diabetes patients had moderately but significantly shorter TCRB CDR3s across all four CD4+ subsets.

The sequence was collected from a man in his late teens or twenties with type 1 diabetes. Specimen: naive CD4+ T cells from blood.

The CDR3 coding sequence is TGTGCCACCTGGGAACAGGGGAACTATGGCTACACCTTC. It is translated as CATWEQGNYGYTF. The genes are TRBV28 and TRBJ1-2; TRBD1 matches at 7 bases. CDR1 and CDR2 (germline): MDHEN, SYDVKM. The CDR3 length is 13 residues. After removal of 10 bases from V and 2 bases from J, the junction contained 7 bases not matched to a gene.